Given below is one TCR beta chain in context. This record comes from a study of T cells in Graves' hyperthyroidism and ophthalmopathy. V dropped 4 bases and J dropped 2; count of bases not matched to a gene: 7. CDR1 is SGHTA, CDR2 FQGNSA, per germline. This CDR3 has 18 amino acids. RNA transcripts served as the template for amplifying TCR beta CDR3 regions. First-round RT-PCR with HTBI primers amplified the TCR CDR3 region. TCRdb analysed the multiplex PCR reads with MiXCR anew, one entry per CDR3 protein. Of under 400,000 distinct CDR3 sequences in the sample, less than 15% were seen once. The sequence was collected from a woman aged 18-29 years with Graves' hyperthyroidism. Sequencing input: blood. The rearrangement links TRBV7-2 to TRBJ2-3; TRBD2 aligns across 15 bases. Here the CDR3 DNA reads TGTGCCAGCAGCTCGGGACTAGCGGGAGGATACGACACAGATACGCAGTATTTT. This encodes CASSSGLAGGYDTDTQYF.